One sample yielded the 6 T cell receptor beta chains listed below, sequenced in a study of T-cell reconstitution after alpha-beta-depleted transplantation in children. This sample's TCRbeta library carried unique molecular identifier barcodes. Each CDR3 protein gets one entry after TCRdb re-called the PCR reads with MiXCR. Of roughly 350,000 distinct CDR3 sequences in the sample, about 9.3% were seen once. The sequenced sample was PBMCs from the stem cell graft donor, obtained from the stem cell graft. The source of these receptors is a human donor who donated a stem cell graft to a child with acute lymphoblastic leukemia.

This clonotype has ten or more counts. J is TRBJ2-2 and V is TRBV10-3, with D perhaps matching TRBD1 (5 bases). Germline values: CDR1 ENHRY, CDR2 SYGVKD. The CDR3 is 13 amino acids. Trimming removed 8 bases from V and 2 bases from J, with 9 bases in between. CDR3 region: CAIGAHNTGELFF. The CDR3 DNA reads TGTGCCATCGGGGCCCACAACACCGGGGAGCTGTTTTTT.

This clonotype was counted many times. V is TRBV24-1 and J is TRBJ2-2; D is perhaps TRBD1 (5 bases). This CDR3 is built from 14 residues. V was trimmed by 8 bases and J by 5 bases, leaving 14 bases between them. In germline, CDR1 is KGHDR, CDR2 SFDVKD. CDR3 sequence: CATMPAGSTGELFF. CDR3 sequence (DNA): TGTGCCACCATGCCGGCAGGGTCGACCGGGGAGCTGTTTTTT.

This clonotype occurred many times. The chain joins TRBV7-9 to TRBJ1-4; no definite D call. Germline V gene sequence: CDR1 SEHNR, CDR2 FQNEAQ (reference sequence). V dropped 5 bases and J dropped 0 bases, with 13 bases sitting between them. This CDR3 has 16 amino acids. DNA for the CDR3: TGTGCCAGCAGCCAGTTGGAAGGGCCAACTAATGAAAAACTGTTTTTT. Residues: CASSQLEGPTNEKLFF. Using reference TRBV7-9 and TRBJ1-4 for the parts outside the CDR3, the full variable domain is DTGVSQNPRHKITKRGQNVTFRCDPISEHNRLYWYRQTLGQGPEFLTYFQNEAQLEKSRLLSDRFSAERPKGSFSTLEIQRTEQGDSAMYLCASSQLEGPTNEKLFFGSGTQLSVL.

This clonotype was found a few times. The genes are TRBV18 and TRBJ1-1; TRBD1 might be the D (5 bases). CDR1 and CDR2 (germline): KGHSH, LQKENI. The CDR3 sequence is 16 residues long. The V gene lost 2 bases and the J gene lost 2 bases, with 15 bases spanning the gap. The CDR3 reads CASSPVVRTPNTEAFF. For the CDR3, the DNA is TGTGCCAGCTCACCAGTCGTAAGGACACCAAACACTGAAGCTTTCTTT.

This clonotype has a handful of counts. The genes are TRBV4-3 and TRBJ2-1, with 7 bases identical to TRBD2. The V segment lost 0 bases and the J segment 8 bases; nucleotides outside the gene matches: 13. This CDR3 has 17 residues. Per germline, CDR1 LGHNA and CDR2 YSLEER. The CDR3 nucleotides read TGCGCCAGCAGCCAAGAACCTTTTTGGCGGGAGACGGATGAGCAGTTCTTC. Its protein is CASSQEPFWRETDEQFF.

The chain recombines TRBV6-2 or TRBV6-3 with TRBJ2-3; 8 nucleotides match TRBD2. V lost 5 bases to trimming and J lost 3 bases; unmatched junction nucleotides: 4. In germline, CDR1 is MNHEY, CDR2 SVGEGT. The CDR3 has 14 amino acids. The CDR3 reads CASSRSGRTDTQYF. The CDR3 DNA is TGTGCCAGCAGTCGGAGCGGGAGAACAGATACGCAGTATTTT.